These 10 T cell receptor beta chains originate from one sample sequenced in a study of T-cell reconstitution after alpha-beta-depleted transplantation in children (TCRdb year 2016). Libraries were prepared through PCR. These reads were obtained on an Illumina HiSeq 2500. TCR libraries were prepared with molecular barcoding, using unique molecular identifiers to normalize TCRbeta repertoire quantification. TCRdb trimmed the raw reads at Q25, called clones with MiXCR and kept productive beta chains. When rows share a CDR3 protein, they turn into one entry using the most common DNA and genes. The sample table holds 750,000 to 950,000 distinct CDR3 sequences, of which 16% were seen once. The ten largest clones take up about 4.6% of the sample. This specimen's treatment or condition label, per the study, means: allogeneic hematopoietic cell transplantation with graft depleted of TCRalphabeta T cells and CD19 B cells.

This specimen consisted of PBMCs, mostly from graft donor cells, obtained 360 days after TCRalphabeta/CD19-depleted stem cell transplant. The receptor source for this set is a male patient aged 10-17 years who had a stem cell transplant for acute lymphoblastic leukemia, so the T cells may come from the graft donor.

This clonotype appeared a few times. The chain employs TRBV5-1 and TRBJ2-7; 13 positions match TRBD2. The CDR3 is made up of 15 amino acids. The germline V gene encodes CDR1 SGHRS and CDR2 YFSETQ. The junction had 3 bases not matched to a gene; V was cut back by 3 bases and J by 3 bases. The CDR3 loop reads CASSWGTSGNYEQYF. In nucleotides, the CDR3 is TGCGCCAGCAGCTGGGGGACTAGCGGGAACTACGAGCAGTACTTC.

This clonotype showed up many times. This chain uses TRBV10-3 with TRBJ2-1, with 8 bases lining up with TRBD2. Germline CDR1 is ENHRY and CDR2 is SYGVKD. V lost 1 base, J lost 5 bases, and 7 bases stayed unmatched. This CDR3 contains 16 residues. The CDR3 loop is CAISELTGGRNNEQFF. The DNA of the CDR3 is TGTGCCATCAGTGAGTTGACGGGAGGGAGGAACAATGAGCAGTTCTTC.

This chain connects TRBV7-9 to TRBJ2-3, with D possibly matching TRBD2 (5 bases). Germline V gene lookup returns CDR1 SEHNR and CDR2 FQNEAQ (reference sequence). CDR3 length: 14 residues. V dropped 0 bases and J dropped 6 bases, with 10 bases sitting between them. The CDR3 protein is CASSLAREWDTQYF. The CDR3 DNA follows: TGTGCCAGCAGCTTAGCGAGGGAGTGGGATACGCAGTATTTT.

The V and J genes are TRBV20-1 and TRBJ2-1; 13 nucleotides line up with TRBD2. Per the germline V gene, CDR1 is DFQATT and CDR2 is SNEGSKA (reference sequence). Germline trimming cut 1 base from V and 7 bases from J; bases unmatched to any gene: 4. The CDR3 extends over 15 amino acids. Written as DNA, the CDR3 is TGCAGTGCTAGAGTCCGGACTAGCGGGAGTAATGAGCAGTTCTTC. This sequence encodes CSARVRTSGSNEQFF.

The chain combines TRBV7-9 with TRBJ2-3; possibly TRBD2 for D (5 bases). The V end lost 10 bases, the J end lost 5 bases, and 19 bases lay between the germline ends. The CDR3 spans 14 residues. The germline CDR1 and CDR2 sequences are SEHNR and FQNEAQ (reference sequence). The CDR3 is CATVEAVILDTQYF. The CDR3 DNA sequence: TGTGCCACAGTTGAAGCGGTGATTTTAGATACGCAGTATTTT.

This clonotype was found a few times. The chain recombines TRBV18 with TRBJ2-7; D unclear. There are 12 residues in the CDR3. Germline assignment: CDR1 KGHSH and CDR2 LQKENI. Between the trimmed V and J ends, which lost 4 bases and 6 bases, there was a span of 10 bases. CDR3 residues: CASSLSRLEQYF. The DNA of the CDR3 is TGTGCCAGCTCACTCTCTAGGCTCGAGCAGTACTTC.

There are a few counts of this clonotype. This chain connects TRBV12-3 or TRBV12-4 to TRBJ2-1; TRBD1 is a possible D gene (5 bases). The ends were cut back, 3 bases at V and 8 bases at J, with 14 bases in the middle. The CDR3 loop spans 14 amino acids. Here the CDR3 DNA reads TGTGCCAGCAGTTTTGATCAGGGTATCGATGAGCAGTTCTTC. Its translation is CASSFDQGIDEQFF.

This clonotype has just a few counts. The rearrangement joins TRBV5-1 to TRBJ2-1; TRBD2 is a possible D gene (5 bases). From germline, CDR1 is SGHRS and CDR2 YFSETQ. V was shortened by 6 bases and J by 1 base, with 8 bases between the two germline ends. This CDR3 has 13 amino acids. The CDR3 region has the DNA TGCGCCAGCATGGACTTGTCCTACAATGAGCAGTTCTTC. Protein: CASMDLSYNEQFF. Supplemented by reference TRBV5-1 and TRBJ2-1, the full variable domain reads KAGVTQTPRYLIKTRGQQVTLSCSPISGHRSVSWYQQTPGQGLQFLFEYFSETQRNKGNFPGRFSGRQFSNSRSEMNVSTLELGDSALYLCASMDLSYNEQFFGPGTRLTVL.

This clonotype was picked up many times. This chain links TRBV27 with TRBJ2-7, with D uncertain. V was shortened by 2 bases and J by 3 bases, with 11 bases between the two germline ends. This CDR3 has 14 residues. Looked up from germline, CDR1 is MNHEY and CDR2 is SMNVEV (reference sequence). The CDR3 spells CASSLGGNYYEQYF. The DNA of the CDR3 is TGTGCCAGCAGTTTAGGTGGAAATTACTACGAGCAGTACTTC.

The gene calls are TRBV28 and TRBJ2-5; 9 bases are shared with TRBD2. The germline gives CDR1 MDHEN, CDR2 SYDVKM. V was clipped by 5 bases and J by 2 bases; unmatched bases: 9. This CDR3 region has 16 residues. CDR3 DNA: TGTGCCAGCAGTCTTTTTCCGACTAGCGGACAAGAGACCCAGTACTTC. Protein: CASSLFPTSGQETQYF.